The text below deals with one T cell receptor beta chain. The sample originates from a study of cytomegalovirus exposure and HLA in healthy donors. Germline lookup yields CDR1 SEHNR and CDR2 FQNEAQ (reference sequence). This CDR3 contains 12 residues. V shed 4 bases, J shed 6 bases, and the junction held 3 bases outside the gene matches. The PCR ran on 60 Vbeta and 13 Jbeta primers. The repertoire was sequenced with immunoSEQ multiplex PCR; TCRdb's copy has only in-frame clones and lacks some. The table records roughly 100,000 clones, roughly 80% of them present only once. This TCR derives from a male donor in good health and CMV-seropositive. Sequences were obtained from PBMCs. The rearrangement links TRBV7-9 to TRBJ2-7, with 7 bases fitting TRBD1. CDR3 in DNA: TGTGCCAGCAGCTCACGGACAGGCGAGCAGTACTTC. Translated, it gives CASSSRTGEQYF. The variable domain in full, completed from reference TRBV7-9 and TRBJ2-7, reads DTGVSQNPRHKITKRGQNVTFRCDPISEHNRLYWYRQTLGQGPEFLTYFQNEAQLEKSRLLSDRFSAERPKGSFSTLEIQRTEQGDSAMYLCASSSRTGEQYFGPGTRLTVT.